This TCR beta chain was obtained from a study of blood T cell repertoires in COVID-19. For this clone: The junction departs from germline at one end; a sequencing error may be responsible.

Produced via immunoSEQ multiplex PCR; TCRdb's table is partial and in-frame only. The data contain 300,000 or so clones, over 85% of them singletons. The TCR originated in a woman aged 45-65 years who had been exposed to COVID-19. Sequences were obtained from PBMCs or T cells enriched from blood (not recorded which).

CDR3 residues: CASSLSQRDTEAFF. CDR3 nucleotide sequence: TGCGCCAGCAGCTTGTCCCAGAGGGACACCGAAGCTTTCTTT. This chain links TRBV5-1 with TRBJ1-1; a weak D match, TRBD1 (6 bases). Germline CDR1 is SGHRS and CDR2 is YFSETQ. This CDR3 is 14 amino acids long. Variable domain in full (rest from reference TRBV5-1 and TRBJ1-1): KAGVTQTPRYLIKTRGQQVTLSCSPISGHRSVSWYQQTPGQGLQFLFEYFSETQRNKGNFPGRFSGRQFSNSRSEMNVSTLELGDSALYLCASSLSQRDTEAFFGQGTRLTVV.